This paragraph covers one T cell receptor beta chain sequence. Authors' methods: Researchers report that nucleated cell counts were estimated from reference gene primer amplification. Clones were read by immunoSEQ multiplex PCR, and TCRdb kept only the in-frame ones, dropping some. D and trimming come from the DNA, and the V and J calls and clone size come from that table. This table has almost 200,000 clones, around 79% appearing once. The sample belongs to a study of blood T cell repertoires in COVID-19. Study context: The study drew acute and convalescent COVID-19 samples from the United States, Italy and Spain. PBMCs, B-cell-depleted T cells, or T cells were the source of the cDNA or gDNA that made up the material.

This CDR3 spans 18 amino acids. Looked up from germline, CDR1 is SEHNR and CDR2 is FQNEAQ (reference sequence). After removal of 5 bases from V and 1 base from J, the junction contained 12 bases not matched to a gene. The chain recombines TRBV7-9 with TRBJ2-1, with 9 bases aligning to TRBD2. The sequenced material came from peripheral blood. This TCR derives from a woman aged 40-49 years with COVID-19, enrolled during active disease. This chain's CDR3 is CASSPQGAGGISYNEQFF. CDR3 nucleotides: TGTGCCAGCAGCCCCCAGGGAGCGGGGGGTATTTCCTACAATGAGCAGTTCTTC. Supplemented by reference TRBV7-9 and TRBJ2-1, the full variable domain reads DTGVSQNPRHKITKRGQNVTFRCDPISEHNRLYWYRQTLGQGPEFLTYFQNEAQLEKSRLLSDRFSAERPKGSFSTLEIQRTEQGDSAMYLCASSPQGAGGISYNEQFFGPGTRLTVL.